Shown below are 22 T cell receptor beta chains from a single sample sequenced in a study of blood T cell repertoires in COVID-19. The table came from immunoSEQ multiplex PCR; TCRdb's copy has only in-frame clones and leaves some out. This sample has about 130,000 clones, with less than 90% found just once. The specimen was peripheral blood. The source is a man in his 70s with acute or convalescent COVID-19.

The CDR3, as DNA: TGTGCCAGCAGTTACTCGGGGGCCGGCGGGAATTCACCCCTCCACTTT. Residues: CASSYSGAGGNSPLHF. V gene TRBV6-5 combines with J gene TRBJ1-6, with D perhaps TRBD1 (6 bases). The CDR3 length is 16 residues. The V gene's germline CDR1 is MNHEY and CDR2 SVGAGI. Between the trimmed V and J ends, which lost 0 bases and 7 bases, there was a span of 13 bases.

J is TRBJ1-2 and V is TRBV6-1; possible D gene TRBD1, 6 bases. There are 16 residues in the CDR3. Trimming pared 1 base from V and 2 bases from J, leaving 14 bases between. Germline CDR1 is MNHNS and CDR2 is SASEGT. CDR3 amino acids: CASSEVSQGKNYGYTF. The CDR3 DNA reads TGTGCCAGCAGTGAAGTTAGTCAGGGGAAAAACTATGGCTACACCTTC.

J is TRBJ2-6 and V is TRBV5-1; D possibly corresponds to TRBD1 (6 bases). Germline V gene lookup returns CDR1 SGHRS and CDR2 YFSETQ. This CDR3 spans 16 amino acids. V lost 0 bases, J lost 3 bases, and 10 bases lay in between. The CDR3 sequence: CASSLEGGSGANVLTF. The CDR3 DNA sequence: TGCGCCAGCAGCTTGGAAGGGGGAAGTGGGGCCAACGTCCTGACTTTC.

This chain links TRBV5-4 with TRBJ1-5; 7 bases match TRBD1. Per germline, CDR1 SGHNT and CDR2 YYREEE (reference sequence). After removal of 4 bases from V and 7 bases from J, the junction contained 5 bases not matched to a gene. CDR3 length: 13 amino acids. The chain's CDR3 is CASSADRDQPQHF. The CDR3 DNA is TGTGCCAGCAGCGCCGACAGGGACCAGCCCCAGCATTTT.

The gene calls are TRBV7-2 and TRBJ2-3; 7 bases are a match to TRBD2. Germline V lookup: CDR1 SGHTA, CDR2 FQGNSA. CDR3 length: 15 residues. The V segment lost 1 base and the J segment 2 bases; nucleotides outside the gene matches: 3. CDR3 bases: TGTGCCAGCAGCTTAGATGGGGGGGTCACAGATACGCAGTATTTT. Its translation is CASSLDGGVTDTQYF.

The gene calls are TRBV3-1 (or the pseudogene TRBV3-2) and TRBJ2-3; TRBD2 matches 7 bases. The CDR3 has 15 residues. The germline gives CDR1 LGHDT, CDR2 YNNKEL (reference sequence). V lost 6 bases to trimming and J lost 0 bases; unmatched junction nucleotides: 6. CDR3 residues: CASRLRAGSTDTQYF. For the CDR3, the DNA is TGTGCCAGCAGGCTCCGAGCGGGGAGCACAGATACGCAGTATTTT.

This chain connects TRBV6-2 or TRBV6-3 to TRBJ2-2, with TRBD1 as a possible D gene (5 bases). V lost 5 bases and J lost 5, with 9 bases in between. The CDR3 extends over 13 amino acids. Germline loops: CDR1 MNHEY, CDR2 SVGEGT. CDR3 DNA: TGTGCCAGCAGTCCAGGGATGACCGGGGAGCTGTTTTTT. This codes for CASSPGMTGELFF.

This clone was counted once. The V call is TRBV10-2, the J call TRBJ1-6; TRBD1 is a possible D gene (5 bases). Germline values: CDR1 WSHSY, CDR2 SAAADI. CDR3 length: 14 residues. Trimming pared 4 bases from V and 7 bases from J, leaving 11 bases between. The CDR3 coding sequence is TGCGCCAGCAGTGTCGGGGGGACCAATTCACCCCTCCACTTT. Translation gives CASSVGGTNSPLHF.

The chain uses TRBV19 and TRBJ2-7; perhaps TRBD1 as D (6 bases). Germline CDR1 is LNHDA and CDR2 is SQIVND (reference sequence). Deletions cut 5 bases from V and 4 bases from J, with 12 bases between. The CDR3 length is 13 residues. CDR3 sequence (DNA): TGTGCCAGTAGTGAACGGACAGCGTACGAGCAGTACTTC. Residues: CASSERTAYEQYF.

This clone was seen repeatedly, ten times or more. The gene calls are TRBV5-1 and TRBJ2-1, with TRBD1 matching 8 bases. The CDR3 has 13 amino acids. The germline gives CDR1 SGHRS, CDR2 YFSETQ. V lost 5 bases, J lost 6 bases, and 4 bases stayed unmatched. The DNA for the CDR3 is TGCGCCAGCAGACTAGGACAGGGCAATGAGCAGTTCTTC. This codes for CASRLGQGNEQFF.

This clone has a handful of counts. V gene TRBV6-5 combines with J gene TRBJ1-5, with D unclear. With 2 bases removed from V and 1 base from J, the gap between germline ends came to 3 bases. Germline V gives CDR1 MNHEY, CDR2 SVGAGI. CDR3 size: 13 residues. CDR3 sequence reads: CASSYQSNQPQHF. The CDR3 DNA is TGTGCCAGCAGTTACCAGAGCAATCAGCCCCAGCATTTT.

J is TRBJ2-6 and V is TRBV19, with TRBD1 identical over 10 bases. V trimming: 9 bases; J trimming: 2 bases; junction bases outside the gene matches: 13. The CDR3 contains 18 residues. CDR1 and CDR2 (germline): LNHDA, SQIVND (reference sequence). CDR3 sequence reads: CASAPIPGQGTGANVLTF. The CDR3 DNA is TGTGCCAGCGCTCCTATTCCGGGACAGGGGACTGGGGCCAACGTCCTGACTTTC.

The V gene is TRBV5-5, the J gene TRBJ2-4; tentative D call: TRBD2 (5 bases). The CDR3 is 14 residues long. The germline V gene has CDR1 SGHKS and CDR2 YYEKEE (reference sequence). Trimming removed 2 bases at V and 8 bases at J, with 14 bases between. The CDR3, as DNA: TGTGCCAGCAGCTTTAATCCCAAGGGAGACATTCAGTACTTC. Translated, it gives CASSFNPKGDIQYF.

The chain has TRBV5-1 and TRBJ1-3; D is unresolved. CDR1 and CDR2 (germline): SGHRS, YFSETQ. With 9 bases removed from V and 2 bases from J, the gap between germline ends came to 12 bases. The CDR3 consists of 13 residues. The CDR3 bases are TGCGCCACCTCCCAGTCCCCTGGAAACACCATATATTTT. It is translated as CATSQSPGNTIYF.

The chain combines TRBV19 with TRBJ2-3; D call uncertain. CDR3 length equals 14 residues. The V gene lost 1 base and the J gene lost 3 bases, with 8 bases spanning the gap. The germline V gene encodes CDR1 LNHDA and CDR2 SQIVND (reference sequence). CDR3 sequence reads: CASSIVWQTDTQYF. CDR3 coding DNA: TGTGCCAGTAGTATAGTCTGGCAAACAGATACGCAGTATTTT. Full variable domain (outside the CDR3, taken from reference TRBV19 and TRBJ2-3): DGGITQSPKYLFRKEGQNVTLSCEQNLNHDAMYWYRQDPGQGLRLIYYSQIVNDFQKGDIAEGYSVSREKKESFPLTVTSAQKNPTAFYLCASSIVWQTDTQYFGPGTRLTVL.

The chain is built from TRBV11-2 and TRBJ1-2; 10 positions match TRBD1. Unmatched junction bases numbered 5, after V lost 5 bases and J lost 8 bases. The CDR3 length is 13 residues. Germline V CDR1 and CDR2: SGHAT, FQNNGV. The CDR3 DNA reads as TGTGCCAGCAGCAGACAGGGGGCGCGGGGCTACACCTTC. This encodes CASSRQGARGYTF.

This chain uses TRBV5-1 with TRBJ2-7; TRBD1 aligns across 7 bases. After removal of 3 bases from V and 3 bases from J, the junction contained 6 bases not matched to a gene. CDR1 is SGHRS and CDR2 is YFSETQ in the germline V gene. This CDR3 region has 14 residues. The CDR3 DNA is TGCGCCAGCAGCTCCAGGACAGGCGACTACGAGCAGTACTTC. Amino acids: CASSSRTGDYEQYF.

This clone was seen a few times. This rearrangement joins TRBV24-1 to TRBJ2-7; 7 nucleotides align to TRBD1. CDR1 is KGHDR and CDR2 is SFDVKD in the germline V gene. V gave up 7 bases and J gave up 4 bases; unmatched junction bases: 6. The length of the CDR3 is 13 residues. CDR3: CATSSGTAYEQYF. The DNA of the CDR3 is TGTGCCACCAGCTCCGGGACAGCATACGAGCAGTACTTC.

The CDR3 region has the DNA TGTGCCAGCAGCCAGGAGGGACAGGGGGCGCGATTAGAAAAACTGTTTTTT. This encodes CASSQEGQGARLEKLFF. This chain joins TRBV4-2 and TRBJ1-4; 12 bases agree with TRBD1. Trimming cost V 3 bases and J 8 bases; bases outside gene matches: 10. The germline V gene has CDR1 LGHNA and CDR2 YNFKEQ. The CDR3 contains 17 residues.

In nucleotides, the CDR3 is TGTGCCAGCAGGACGGACAGGGGAGGGGGCTACACCTTC. Translating it yields CASRTDRGGGYTF. V usage is TRBV2 and J usage is TRBJ1-2; 9 bases map to TRBD1. This CDR3 is 13 amino acids long. V was clipped by 6 bases and J by 8 bases; unmatched bases: 7. Germline CDR1 reads SNHLY; CDR2 reads FYNNEI.

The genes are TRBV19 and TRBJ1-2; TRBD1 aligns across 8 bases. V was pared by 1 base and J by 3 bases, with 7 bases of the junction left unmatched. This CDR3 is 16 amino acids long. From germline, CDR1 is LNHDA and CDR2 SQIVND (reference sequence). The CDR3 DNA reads TGTGCCAGTAGTATAGCCGCGGACAGGGAGTACTATGGCTACACCTTC. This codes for CASSIAADREYYGYTF.

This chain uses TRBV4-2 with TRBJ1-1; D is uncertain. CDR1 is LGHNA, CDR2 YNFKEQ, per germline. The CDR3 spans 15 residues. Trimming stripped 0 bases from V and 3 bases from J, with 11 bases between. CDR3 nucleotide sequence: TGTGCCAGCAGCCAAGAGCTTGGAGGGTACACTGAAGCTTTCTTT. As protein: CASSQELGGYTEAFF.